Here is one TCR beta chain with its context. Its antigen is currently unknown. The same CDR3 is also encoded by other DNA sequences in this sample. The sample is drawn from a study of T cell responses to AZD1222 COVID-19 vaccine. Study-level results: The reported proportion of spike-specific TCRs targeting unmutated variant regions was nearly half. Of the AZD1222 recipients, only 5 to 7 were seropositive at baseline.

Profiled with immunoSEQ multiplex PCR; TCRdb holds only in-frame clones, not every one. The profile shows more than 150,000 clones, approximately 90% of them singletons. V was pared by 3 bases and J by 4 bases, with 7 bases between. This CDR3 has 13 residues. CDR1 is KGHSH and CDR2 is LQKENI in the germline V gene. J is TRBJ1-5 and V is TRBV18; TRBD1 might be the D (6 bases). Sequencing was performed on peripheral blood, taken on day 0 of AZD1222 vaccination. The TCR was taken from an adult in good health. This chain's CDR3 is CASSPDRNQPQHF. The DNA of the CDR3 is TGTGCCAGCTCACCGGACAGAAATCAGCCCCAGCATTTT.